The rows below give T cell receptor beta chains drawn from one sample of a study of blood T cell repertoires in COVID-19. Generated by immunoSEQ multiplex PCR, the TCRdb table keeps only in-frame clones and is missing some. The table includes 310,000 or so clones, over 70% detected once. The sample consisted of peripheral blood. These TCRs come from a woman aged 50 to 60 with acute or convalescent COVID-19. The CDR3 runs from the conserved cysteine through the conserved F or W. The D gene is left open where the match is weak.

CDR3 DNA: TGTGCCATCTCAGGGGGTACATATGGCTACACCTTC; CDR3 protein: CAISGGTYGYTF; D gene: TRBD1; CDR3 length: 12; V gene: TRBV10-3; J gene: TRBJ1-2
CDR3 DNA: TGTGCCAGCAGCCCTGGACAGGGTGCGGCAGATACGCAGTATTTT; CDR3 protein: CASSPGQGAADTQYF; D gene: TRBD1; CDR3 length: 15; V gene: TRBV7-2; J gene: TRBJ2-3
CDR3 DNA: TGCGCCAGCAGCAGGACAGGGATAAGCTCCTATAATTCACCCCTCCACTTT; CDR3 protein: CASSRTGISSYNSPLHF; D gene: TRBD1; CDR3 length: 17; V gene: TRBV5-1; J gene: TRBJ1-6
CDR3 DNA: TGTGCCAGCAGCTTAGGAGGGAATCTCGACTATGGCTACACCTTC; CDR3 protein: CASSLGGNLDYGYTF; D gene: -; CDR3 length: 15; V gene: TRBV7-6; J gene: TRBJ1-2
CDR3 DNA: TGTGCCAGCAGGGCCCAGCAGGGCACTGAAGCTTTCTTT; CDR3 protein: CASRAQQGTEAFF; D gene: -; CDR3 length: 13; V gene: TRBV5-4; J gene: TRBJ1-1
CDR3 DNA: TGTGCCAGCAGCCAAGTACAAATGGGACAGCGATACTACAATGAGCAGTTCTTC; CDR3 protein: CASSQVQMGQRYYNEQFF; D gene: TRBD1; CDR3 length: 18; V gene: TRBV4-2; J gene: TRBJ2-1
CDR3 DNA: TGTGCCAGCAGCGGGGGAGCCAACACAGATACGCAGTATTTT; CDR3 protein: CASSGGANTDTQYF; D gene: -; CDR3 length: 14; V gene: TRBV9; J gene: TRBJ2-3
CDR3 DNA: TGTGCCAGCAGCTGGGGGGGGGTCACAGATACGCAGTATTTT; CDR3 protein: CASSWGGVTDTQYF; D gene: TRBD2; CDR3 length: 14; V gene: TRBV5-4; J gene: TRBJ2-3
CDR3 DNA: TGTGCCAGCGTCGACAGGGGGTCCTACAATGAGCAGTTCTTC; CDR3 protein: CASVDRGSYNEQFF; D gene: TRBD1; CDR3 length: 14; V gene: TRBV27; J gene: TRBJ2-1
CDR3 DNA: TGTGCCAGTAGTCCCGGAGTTGGTAGGGGACAGGGCAATCAGCCCCAGCATTTT; CDR3 protein: CASSPGVGRGQGNQPQHF; D gene: TRBD1; CDR3 length: 18; V gene: TRBV19; J gene: TRBJ1-5
CDR3 DNA: TGTGCCAGCAGCTTCGGTCCAAACTCTGGGGCCAACGTCCTGACTTTC; CDR3 protein: CASSFGPNSGANVLTF; D gene: -; CDR3 length: 16; V gene: TRBV7-2; J gene: TRBJ2-6
CDR3 DNA: TGCGCCAGCAGCCACCACTCCGTGGACAGGGGCGCTTTCTTT; CDR3 protein: CASSHHSVDRGAFF; D gene: TRBD1; CDR3 length: 14; V gene: TRBV4-3; J gene: TRBJ1-1